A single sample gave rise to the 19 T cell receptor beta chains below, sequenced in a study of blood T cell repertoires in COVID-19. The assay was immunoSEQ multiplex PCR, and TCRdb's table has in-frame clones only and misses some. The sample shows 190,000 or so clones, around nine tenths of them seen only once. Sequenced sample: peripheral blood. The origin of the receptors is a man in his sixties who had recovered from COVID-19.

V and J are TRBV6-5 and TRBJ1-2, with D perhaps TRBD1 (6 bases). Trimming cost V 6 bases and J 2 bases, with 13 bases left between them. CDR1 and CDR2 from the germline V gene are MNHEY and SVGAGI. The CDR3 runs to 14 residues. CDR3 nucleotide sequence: TGTGCCAGCAGGGAGACAGGAGTAAACTATGGCTACACCTTC. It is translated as CASRETGVNYGYTF.

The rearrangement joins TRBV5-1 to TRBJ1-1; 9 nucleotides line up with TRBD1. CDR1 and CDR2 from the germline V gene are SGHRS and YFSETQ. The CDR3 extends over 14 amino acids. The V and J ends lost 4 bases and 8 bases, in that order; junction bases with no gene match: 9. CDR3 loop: CASSATGTGNEAFF. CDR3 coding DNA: TGCGCCAGCAGCGCGACCGGGACAGGGAACGAAGCTTTCTTT.

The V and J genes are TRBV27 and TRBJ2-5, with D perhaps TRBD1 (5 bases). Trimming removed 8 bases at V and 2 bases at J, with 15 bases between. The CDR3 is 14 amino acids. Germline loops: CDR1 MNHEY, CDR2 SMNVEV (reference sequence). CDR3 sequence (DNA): TGTGCCAGCTCGAATTGGGGCCAACAAGAGACCCAGTACTTC. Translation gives CASSNWGQQETQYF.

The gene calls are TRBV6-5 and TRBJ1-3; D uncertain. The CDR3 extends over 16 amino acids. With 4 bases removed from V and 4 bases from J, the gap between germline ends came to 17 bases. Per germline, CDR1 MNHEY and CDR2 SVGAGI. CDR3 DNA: TGTGCCAGCAGTTTCGCGAAACCTACCGAGGGAAACACCATATATTTT. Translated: CASSFAKPTEGNTIYF.

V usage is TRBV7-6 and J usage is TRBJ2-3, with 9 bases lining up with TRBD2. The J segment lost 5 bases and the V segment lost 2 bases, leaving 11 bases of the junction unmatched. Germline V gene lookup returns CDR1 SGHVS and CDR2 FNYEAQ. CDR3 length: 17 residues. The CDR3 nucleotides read TGTGCCAGCAGCTTATGGGGGAGCGGGGGGCCAGGAGATACGCAGTATTTT. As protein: CASSLWGSGGPGDTQYF.

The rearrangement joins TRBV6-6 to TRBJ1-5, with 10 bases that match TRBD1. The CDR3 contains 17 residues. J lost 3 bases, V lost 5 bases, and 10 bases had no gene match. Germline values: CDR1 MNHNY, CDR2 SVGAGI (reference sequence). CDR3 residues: CASSHTAGTGDNQPQHF. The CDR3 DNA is TGTGCCAGCAGTCACACCGCGGGGACAGGGGACAATCAGCCCCAGCATTTT.

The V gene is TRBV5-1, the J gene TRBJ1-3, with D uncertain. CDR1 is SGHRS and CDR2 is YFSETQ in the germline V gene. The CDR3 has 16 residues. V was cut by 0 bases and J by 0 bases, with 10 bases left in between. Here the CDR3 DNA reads TGCGCCAGCAGCTTGGTCCAGGTAAACTCTGGAAACACCATATATTTT. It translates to CASSLVQVNSGNTIYF. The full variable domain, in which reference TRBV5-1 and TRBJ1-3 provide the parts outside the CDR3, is KAGVTQTPRYLIKTRGQQVTLSCSPISGHRSVSWYQQTPGQGLQFLFEYFSETQRNKGNFPGRFSGRQFSNSRSEMNVSTLELGDSALYLCASSLVQVNSGNTIYFGEGSWLTVV.

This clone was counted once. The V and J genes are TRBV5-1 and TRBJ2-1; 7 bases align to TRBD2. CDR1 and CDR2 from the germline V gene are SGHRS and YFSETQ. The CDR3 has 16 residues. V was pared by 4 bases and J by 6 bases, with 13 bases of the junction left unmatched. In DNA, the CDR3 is TGCGCCAGCAGCCCCCCGCAAGGTGGGGGGGGCAATGAGCAGTTCTTC. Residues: CASSPPQGGGGNEQFF.

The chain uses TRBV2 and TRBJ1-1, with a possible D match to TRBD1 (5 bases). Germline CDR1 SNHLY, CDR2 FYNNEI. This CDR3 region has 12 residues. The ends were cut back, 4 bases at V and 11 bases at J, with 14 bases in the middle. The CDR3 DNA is TGTGCCAGCAGTGGTGTAGGGGATGGCGCTTTCTTT. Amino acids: CASSGVGDGAFF. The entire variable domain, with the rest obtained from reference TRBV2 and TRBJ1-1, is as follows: EPEVTQTPSHQVTQMGQEVILRCVPISNHLYFYWYRQILGQKVEFLVSFYNNEISEKSEIFDDQFSVERPDGSNFTLKIRSTKLEDSAMYFCASSGVGDGAFFGQGTRLTVV.

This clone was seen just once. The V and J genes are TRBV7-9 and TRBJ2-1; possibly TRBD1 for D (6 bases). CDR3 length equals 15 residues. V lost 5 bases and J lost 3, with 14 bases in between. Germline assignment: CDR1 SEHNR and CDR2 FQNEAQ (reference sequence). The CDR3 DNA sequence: TGTGCCAGCAGCGCTCAGACAGGCCTCTACAATGAGCAGTTCTTC. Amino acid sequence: CASSAQTGLYNEQFF.

The CDR3, as DNA: TGTGCCAGCAGTGTAGGGCGGGGCGATCAGCCCCAGCATTTT. Translated, it gives CASSVGRGDQPQHF. The rearrangement uses TRBV27 and TRBJ1-5, with D possibly being TRBD1 (5 bases). The germline V gene encodes CDR1 MNHEY and CDR2 SMNVEV (reference sequence). Trimming took off 5 bases at V and 5 bases at J, with 13 bases between the two ends. The CDR3 contains 14 residues.

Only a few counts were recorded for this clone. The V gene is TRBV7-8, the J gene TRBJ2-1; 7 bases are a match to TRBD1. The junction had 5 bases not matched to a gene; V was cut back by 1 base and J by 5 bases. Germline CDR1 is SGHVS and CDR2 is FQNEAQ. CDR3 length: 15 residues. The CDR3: CASSLDPGQDNEQFF. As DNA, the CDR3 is TGTGCCAGCAGCTTAGACCCCGGACAGGACAATGAGCAGTTCTTC.

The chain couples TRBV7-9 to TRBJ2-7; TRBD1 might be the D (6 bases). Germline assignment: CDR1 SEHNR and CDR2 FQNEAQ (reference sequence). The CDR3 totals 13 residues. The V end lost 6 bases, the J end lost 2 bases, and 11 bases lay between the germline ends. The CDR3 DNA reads TGTGCCAGCAGTCCTGGACAGCCCTACGAGCAGTACTTC. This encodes CASSPGQPYEQYF.

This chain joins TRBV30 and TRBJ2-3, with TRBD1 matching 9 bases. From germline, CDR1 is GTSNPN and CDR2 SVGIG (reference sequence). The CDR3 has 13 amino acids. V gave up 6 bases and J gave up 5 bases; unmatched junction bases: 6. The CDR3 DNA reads TGTGCCTGCACGACAGGGGGGGGAGATACGCAGTATTTT. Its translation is CACTTGGGDTQYF.

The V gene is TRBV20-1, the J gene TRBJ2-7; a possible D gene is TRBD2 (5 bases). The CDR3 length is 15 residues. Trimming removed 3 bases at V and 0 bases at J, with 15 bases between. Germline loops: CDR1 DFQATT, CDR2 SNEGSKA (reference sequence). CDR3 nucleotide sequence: TGCAGTGCTAGTTCCGCCCCGGGGAGCTCCTACGAGCAGTACTTC. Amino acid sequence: CSASSAPGSSYEQYF.

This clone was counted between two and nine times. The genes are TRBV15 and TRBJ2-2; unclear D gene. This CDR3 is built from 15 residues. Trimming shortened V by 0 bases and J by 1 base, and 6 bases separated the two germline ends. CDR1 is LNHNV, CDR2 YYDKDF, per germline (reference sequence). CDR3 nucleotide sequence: TGTGCCACCAGCAGAGACCAACAGAACACCGGGGAGCTGTTTTTT. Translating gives CATSRDQQNTGELFF.

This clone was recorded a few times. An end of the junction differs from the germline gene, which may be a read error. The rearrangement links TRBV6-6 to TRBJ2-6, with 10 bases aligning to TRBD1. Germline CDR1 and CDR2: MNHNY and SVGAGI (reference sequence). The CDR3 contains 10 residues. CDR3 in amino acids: CASWGGQGAF. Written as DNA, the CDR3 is TGTGCCAGCTGGGGAGGACAGGGGGCTTTC.

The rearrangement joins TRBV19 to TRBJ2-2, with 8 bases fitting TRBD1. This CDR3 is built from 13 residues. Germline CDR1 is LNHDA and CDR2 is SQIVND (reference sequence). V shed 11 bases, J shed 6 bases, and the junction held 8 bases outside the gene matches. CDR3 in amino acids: CASNRGWSGELFF. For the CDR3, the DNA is TGTGCCTCAAACAGGGGGTGGTCCGGGGAGCTGTTTTTT.

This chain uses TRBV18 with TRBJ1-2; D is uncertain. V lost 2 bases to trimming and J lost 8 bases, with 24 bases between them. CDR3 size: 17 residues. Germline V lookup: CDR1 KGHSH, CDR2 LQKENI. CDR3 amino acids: CASSPVGQFTSSGGYTF. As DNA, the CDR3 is TGTGCCAGCTCACCAGTCGGCCAGTTCACTTCCTCGGGGGGCTACACCTTC. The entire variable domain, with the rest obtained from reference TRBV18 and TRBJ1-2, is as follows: NAGVMQNPRHLVRRRGQEARLRCSPMKGHSHVYWYRQLPEEGLKFMVYLQKENIIDESGMPKERFSAEFPKEGPSILRIQQVVRGDSAAYFCASSPVGQFTSSGGYTFGSGTRLTVV.